This is a list of T cell receptor beta chains from one sample in a study of breast tumors, draining lymph nodes, adjacent tissues. TCRdb itself ran the multiplex PCR reads through MiXCR, one entry per CDR3 protein. Altogether some 150,000 distinct CDR3 sequences are present, under 25% being singletons, with the ten largest covering roughly 2.8%. What was sequenced was axillary lymph node tissue. The receptors here all came from a female donor with breast cancer. Some clones in this sample may be carry-over from other donors' samples. The CDR3 runs from the conserved cysteine through the conserved F or W. D genes are given only for firm matches. The size field reads once, few or many counts, or a class when the clone is expanded.

clone_size,d_call,v_call,j_call,cdr3_length,cdr3_nt,cdr3_aa
many,-,TRBV14,TRBJ2-5,15,TGTGCCAGCAGCCAGGAGATAGCGCCACAAGAGACCCAGTACTTC,CASSQEIAPQETQYF
many,-,TRBV5-1,TRBJ1-2,15,TGCGCCAGCAGCTTGGCGGACGGCTCTAACTATGGCTACACCTTC,CASSLADGSNYGYTF
many,TRBD2,TRBV5-1,TRBJ2-1,17,TGCGCCAGCAGCTTGGCCCCCGTAGCGGGAGTCGGCAATGAGCAGTTCTTC,CASSLAPVAGVGNEQFF
few,-,TRBV3-1,TRBJ1-5,15,TGTGCCAGCAGCCAAGATCAGGGATTTAATCAGCCCCAGCATTTT,CASSQDQGFNQPQHF
many,TRBD2,TRBV5-1,TRBJ2-2,16,TGCGCCAGCAGCTTGGAAGCGGGAGTGGGTTTCGGGGAGCTGTTTTTT,CASSLEAGVGFGELFF
many,TRBD2,TRBV7-9,TRBJ2-6,16,TGTGCCAGCAGGGGGCGGGGGAGCTCTGGGGCCAACGTCCTGACTTTC,CASRGRGSSGANVLTF
many,-,TRBV9,TRBJ1-3,16,TGTGCCAGCAGCGTAGTATCCCAGGGGTATGGAAACACCATATATTTT,CASSVVSQGYGNTIYF
many,-,TRBV5-1,TRBJ2-1,13,TGCGCCAGCAGCAACCCAGAGTACAATGAGCAGTTCTTC,CASSNPEYNEQFF
many,TRBD1,TRBV7-2,TRBJ2-1,15,TGTGCCAGCAGCTTAGAGGACAGGGTGTACAATGAGCAGTTCTTC,CASSLEDRVYNEQFF
many,-,TRBV7-9,TRBJ1-6,13,TGTGCCAGCAGCTCGGTCGAGAATTCACCCCTCCACTTT,CASSSVENSPLHF